The 10 T cell receptor beta chains given below trace back to one sample, sequenced in a study of response to subunit inactivated influenza vaccine. Using its own MiXCR run on the RT-PCR reads, TCRdb lists one record per CDR3 protein. The sample consists of more than 600,000 distinct CDR3 sequences, roughly 20% of them appearing once. The source material was PBMCs from blood, sampled about 5 days after vaccination. The receptors stem from a man aged 50 to 60 who received an inactivated influenza vaccine.

This clonotype was counted a few times. The chain links TRBV4-3 to TRBJ2-7, with 7 bases that match TRBD1. There are 16 residues in the CDR3. CDR1 is LGHNA, CDR2 YSLEER, per germline. With 3 bases clipped from V and 5 bases from J, the junction kept 13 bases outside the gene matches. Here the CDR3 reads CASSQTPGTEFHEQYF. CDR3 nucleotide sequence: TGCGCCAGCAGCCAGACACCCGGGACAGAGTTCCACGAGCAGTACTTC.

This chain joins TRBV20-1 and TRBJ2-1; D tentatively reads TRBD1 or TRBD2 (5 bases each). There are 11 residues in the CDR3. The germline V and J ends were trimmed by 5 bases and 14 bases, with 16 bases remaining between them. CDR1 and CDR2 (germline): DFQATT, SNEGSKA (reference sequence). CDR3 loop: CSAGPGPRKFF. The CDR3 DNA sequence: TGCAGTGCTGGGCCGGGGCCTCGAAAGTTCTTC.

The chain has TRBV7-2 and TRBJ2-1; 8 nucleotides agree with TRBD2. The CDR3 totals 13 residues. Germline V lookup: CDR1 SGHTA, CDR2 FQGNSA. V shed 5 bases and J 10 bases; nucleotides not matched to a gene: 7. CDR3 sequence reads: CASSPGGPGEQFF. DNA of the CDR3: TGTGCCAGCAGCCCGGGGGGGCCAGGCGAGCAGTTCTTC. Looking up the rest from reference TRBV7-2 and TRBJ2-1 gives the full variable domain: GAGVSQSPSNKVTEKGKDVELRCDPISGHTALYWYRQSLGQGLEFLIYFQGNSAPDKSGLPSDRFSAERTGGSVSTLTIQRTQQEDSAVYLCASSPGGPGEQFFGPGTRLTVL.

The chain combines TRBV20-1 with TRBJ2-3; 12 bases line up with TRBD1. This CDR3 has 15 residues. The germline CDR1 and CDR2 sequences are DFQATT and SNEGSKA (reference sequence). With V trimmed by 7 bases and J by 6 bases, 11 bases remained unmatched. In DNA, the CDR3 is TGCAGTGGCATTCCGGGACAGGGGGCAAGGGATACGCAGTATTTT. Amino acid sequence: CSGIPGQGARDTQYF.

The chain recombines TRBV3-1 with TRBJ2-3; 10 bases agree with TRBD2. V shed 3 bases and J 4 bases; nucleotides not matched to a gene: 4. In germline, CDR1 is LGHDT, CDR2 YNNKEL (reference sequence). The CDR3 sequence is 15 residues long. The CDR3 coding sequence is TGTGCCAGCAGCCAGGGACTAGCGTTTTCAGATACGCAGTATTTT. The encoded protein is CASSQGLAFSDTQYF.

The chain has TRBV7-3 and TRBJ2-3, with TRBD2 as a possible D gene (6 bases). The CDR3 spans 20 residues. Per germline, CDR1 SGHTA and CDR2 FQGTGA. V lost 3 bases and J 7 bases, leaving 32 bases between the germline ends. CDR3 sequence reads: CASSLSHSGGWSGLGYTQYF. CDR3 DNA: TGTGCCAGCAGCTTGTCTCACTCCGGGGGATGGTCGGGGTTGGGATATACGCAGTATTTT.

The gene calls are TRBV5-6 and TRBJ2-1, with D maybe TRBD1 (6 bases). The germline CDR1 and CDR2 sequences are SGHDT and YYEEEE. The V and J ends lost 4 bases and 10 bases respectively, with 18 bases between them. This CDR3 is built from 14 residues. DNA for the CDR3: TGTGCCAGCAGCCCAAATACAGGGATCGGGGAGCAGTTCTTC. Translation: CASSPNTGIGEQFF. The whole variable domain, remainder taken from reference TRBV5-6 and TRBJ2-1, is DAGVTQSPTHLIKTRGQQVTLRCSPKSGHDTVSWYQQALGQGPQFIFQYYEEEERQRGNFPDRFSGHQFPNYSSELNVNALLLGDSALYLCASSPNTGIGEQFFGPGTRLTVL.

The genes are TRBV7-9 and TRBJ2-5; D is uncertain. The CDR3 has 13 residues. CDR1 is SEHNR and CDR2 is FQNEAQ in the germline V gene (reference sequence). The V and J ends lost 5 bases and 0 bases respectively, with 7 bases between them. The CDR3 reads CASSAGYQETQYF. The CDR3 DNA reads as TGTGCCAGCAGCGCTGGGTACCAAGAGACCCAGTACTTC.

This clonotype was found a few times. The CDR3 protein is CASSSTDRPYNEQFF. For the CDR3, the DNA is TGTGCCAGCAGCTCAACGGACAGACCCTACAATGAGCAGTTCTTC. The chain recombines TRBV7-2 with TRBJ2-1, with a possible D match to TRBD1 (6 bases). The CDR3 covers 15 residues. The germline V and J ends were trimmed by 4 bases and 2 bases, with 12 bases remaining between them. From germline, CDR1 is SGHTA and CDR2 FQGNSA.

This clonotype has a handful of counts. The chain carries TRBV5-1 and TRBJ1-1, with 9 bases that match TRBD1. Germline CDR1 SGHRS, CDR2 YFSETQ. The trim removed 0 bases at V and 2 bases at J, leaving 2 bases unmatched. This CDR3 contains 15 residues. The CDR3: CASSLGDRDNTEAFF. Here the CDR3 DNA reads TGCGCCAGCAGCTTGGGGGACAGGGATAACACTGAAGCTTTCTTT.